One sample yielded the 11 T cell receptor beta chains listed below, sequenced in a study of STAT5B mutations in CD4+ large granular lymphocyte leukemia. Sequencing used immunoSEQ multiplex PCR; TCRdb keeps in-frame clones, though not all of them. The repertoire holds 30,000 to 40,000 clones, with more than 70% as singletons. The sequencing input was CD4+ T cells from blood buffy coats. The receptors shown here come from a human donor in good health.

This clone was picked up a small number of times. The V and J genes are TRBV10-1 and TRBJ1-6; D possibly corresponds to TRBD1 (6 bases). The CDR3 consists of 13 residues. CDR1 is WNHNN and CDR2 is SYGVQD in the germline V gene (reference sequence). V lost 6 bases to trimming and J lost 7 bases, with 10 bases between them. Written as DNA, the CDR3 is TGCGCCAGCAGCAGGGGAATAAATTCACCCCTCCACTTT. Residues: CASSRGINSPLHF.

V usage is TRBV30 and J usage is TRBJ2-1, with D uncertain. This CDR3 has 11 amino acids. In germline, CDR1 is GTSNPN, CDR2 SVGIG (reference sequence). The V and J ends lost 0 bases and 6 bases respectively, with 3 bases between them. The CDR3 sequence is CAWSVSNEQFF. CDR3 nucleotides: TGTGCCTGGAGTGTGTCCAATGAGCAGTTCTTC. The whole variable domain, filled in from reference TRBV30 and TRBJ2-1, reads SQTIHQWPATLVQPVGSPLSLECTVEGTSNPNLYWYRQAAGRGLQLLFYSVGIGQISSEVPQNLSASRPQDRQFILSSKKLLLSDSGFYLCAWSVSNEQFFGPGTRLTVL.

The chain couples TRBV19 to TRBJ1-5, with D tentatively TRBD1 (5 bases). The germline V gene has CDR1 LNHDA and CDR2 SQIVND (reference sequence). There are 16 residues in the CDR3. Between the trimmed V and J ends, which lost 4 bases and 3 bases, there was a span of 16 bases. CDR3 nucleotides: TGTGCCAGTAGTACTAGGAGGGGAGGTGCCAATCAGCCCCAGCATTTT. Its translation: CASSTRRGGANQPQHF.

The chain employs TRBV7-9 and TRBJ1-6; the match to TRBD1 covers 7 bases. Germline assignment: CDR1 SEHNR and CDR2 FQNEAQ (reference sequence). The CDR3 runs 15 residues. V shed 5 bases and J 5 bases; nucleotides not matched to a gene: 6. CDR3 amino acids: CASSRSGGDNSPLHF. CDR3 bases: TGTGCCAGCAGCCGATCAGGGGGGGATAATTCACCCCTCCACTTT. Variable domain in full (rest from reference TRBV7-9 and TRBJ1-6): DTGVSQNPRHKITKRGQNVTFRCDPISEHNRLYWYRQTLGQGPEFLTYFQNEAQLEKSRLLSDRFSAERPKGSFSTLEIQRTEQGDSAMYLCASSRSGGDNSPLHFGNGTRLTVT.

V is TRBV5-1 and J is TRBJ2-5; 10 bases are a match to TRBD1. The CDR3 covers 15 residues. Trimming at V came to 3 bases and at J to 3 bases, leaving 5 bases not matched to a gene. In germline, CDR1 is SGHRS, CDR2 YFSETQ. The CDR3 DNA sequence: TGCGCCAGCAGCTGGTCCGGGACAGGGGAAGAGACCCAGTACTTC. It translates to CASSWSGTGEETQYF. The full variable domain, with the rest looked up from reference TRBV5-1 and TRBJ2-5, is KAGVTQTPRYLIKTRGQQVTLSCSPISGHRSVSWYQQTPGQGLQFLFEYFSETQRNKGNFPGRFSGRQFSNSRSEMNVSTLELGDSALYLCASSWSGTGEETQYFGPGTRLLVL.

The chain recombines TRBV7-2 with TRBJ2-1; 11 bases line up with TRBD2. The CDR3 contains 15 residues. Germline CDR1 SGHTA, CDR2 FQGNSA. The ends lost 3 bases at V and 9 bases at J; junction bases unmatched: 7. CDR3 DNA: TGTGCCAGCAGCTTGGTAGCGGGGGGGTACGGTGAGCAGTTCTTC. Its protein product is CASSLVAGGYGEQFF.

The J gene is TRBJ2-5, the V gene TRBV7-2; 9 nucleotides agree with TRBD2. The junction had 10 bases not matched to a gene; V was cut back by 6 bases and J by 5 bases. CDR3 length equals 15 residues. The germline V gene encodes CDR1 SGHTA and CDR2 FQGNSA. CDR3 DNA sequence: TGTGCCAGCAGGTCGGCGGGAGGGTCCCGGGAGACCCAGTACTTC. Translated: CASRSAGGSRETQYF.

The chain combines TRBV7-2 with TRBJ1-2; D unresolved. CDR1 is SGHTA, CDR2 FQGNSA, per germline. This CDR3 has 17 amino acids. V was pared by 5 bases and J by 0 bases, with 19 bases between. The CDR3 bases are TGTGCCAGCAGCCGACGATCAAGTACCGGGTCTAACTATGGCTACACCTTC. This sequence encodes CASSRRSSTGSNYGYTF.

This sequence joins TRBV27 and TRBJ1-1; TRBD1 aligns across 12 bases. CDR1 and CDR2 from the germline V gene are MNHEY and SMNVEV (reference sequence). This CDR3 region has 21 residues. V shed 2 bases and J 3 bases; nucleotides not matched to a gene: 19. In nucleotides, the CDR3 is TGTGCCAGCAGTTTAAAATGGGTCTTAAATCGGGACAGGGGGCGCGACACTGAAGCTTTCTTT. Its protein product is CASSLKWVLNRDRGRDTEAFF.

The chain employs TRBV6-5 and TRBJ2-3; 9 nucleotides match TRBD2. Germline V CDR1 and CDR2: MNHEY, SVGAGI. The CDR3 is made up of 15 amino acids. J gave up 9 bases and V 8 bases, and 15 bases lay outside the gene matches. CDR3 residues: CASFNWRGGRGTQYF. In DNA form, the CDR3 reads TGTGCCAGCTTCAATTGGCGGGGGGGAAGAGGGACGCAGTATTTT.

This chain joins TRBV7-3 and TRBJ1-3, with a tentative D call TRBD1 (5 bases). V dropped 5 bases and J dropped 4 bases, with 18 bases sitting between them. The CDR3 is made up of 16 amino acids. CDR1 is SGHTA, CDR2 FQGTGA, per germline. CDR3 in amino acids: CASSPAGTASGNTIYF. CDR3 bases: TGTGCCAGCAGCCCCGCCGGGACCGCATCGGGAAACACCATATATTTT.